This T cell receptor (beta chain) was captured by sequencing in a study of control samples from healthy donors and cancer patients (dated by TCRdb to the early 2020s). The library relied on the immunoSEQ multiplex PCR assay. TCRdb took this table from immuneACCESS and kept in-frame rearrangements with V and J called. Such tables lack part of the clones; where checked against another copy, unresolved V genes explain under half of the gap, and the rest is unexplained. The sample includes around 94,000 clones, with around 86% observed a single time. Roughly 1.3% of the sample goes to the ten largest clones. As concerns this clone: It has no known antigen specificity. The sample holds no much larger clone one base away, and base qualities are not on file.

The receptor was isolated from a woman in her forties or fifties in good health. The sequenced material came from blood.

CDR3 region: CASSLAFMGSQTNTEAFF. The bases read TGTGCCAGCAGCTTAGCTTTTATGGGGTCACAAACGAACACTGAAGCTTTCTTT. In this chain, TRBV11-2 is recombined with TRBJ1-1; confidence is insufficient to name the D gene. V is cut by 1 base and J by 1 base, and the space between the germline ends is 19 bases. From a lookup of the germline V gene, CDR1 and CDR2 are SGHAT and FQNNGV. Reading from cysteine to phenylalanine, the CDR3 counts 18 amino acids. Only the CDR3 part of the read is kept: 54 bases, read in frame from the first base. Here the CDR3 is joined to the reference TRBV11-2 and TRBJ1-1 genes, and the full variable domain is: EAGVAQSPRYKIIEKRQSVAFWCNPISGHATLYWYQQILGQGPKLLIQFQNNGVVDDSQLPKDRFSAERLKGVDSTLKIQPAKLEDSAVYLCASSLAFMGSQTNTEAFFGQGTRLTVV.